These 21 T cell receptor beta chains originate from one sample sequenced in a study of graft-versus-host responses after intestinal transplantation. Generated by immunoSEQ multiplex PCR, the TCRdb table keeps only in-frame clones and is missing some. This table has about 51,000 clones, more than 70% appearing once. These receptors' antigens are unknown. Sequenced here: unstimulated CD4+ T cells sorted from spleen or lymph node cells, sampled before transplant. The receptors originated from a human donor who was the organ donor for an intestinal transplant.

Here the CDR3 DNA reads TGTGCCACCACATCCTCTGGCGGGAGGCAGACCCAGTACTTC. Translation: CATTSSGGRQTQYF. The chain combines TRBV28 with TRBJ2-5; TRBD2 aligns across 8 bases. Germline loops: CDR1 MDHEN, CDR2 SYDVKM. Trimming took 10 bases from V and 6 from J; bases not matched to a gene: 13. This CDR3 is built from 14 residues.

The chain carries TRBV27 and TRBJ1-5; TRBD1 might be the D (5 bases). Trimming pared 8 bases from V and 7 bases from J, leaving 9 bases between. CDR1 MNHEY and CDR2 SMNVEV come from the germline V gene (reference sequence). This CDR3 has 11 amino acids. CDR3 nucleotides: TGTGCCAGCGGGGGGAGGCAGCCCCAGCATTTT. Protein sequence: CASGGRQPQHF.

This clone was counted a single time. A junction end diverges from the germline sequence, so it may reflect a read error. Other DNA sequences in this sample translate to the same CDR3. The V and J genes are TRBV25-1 and TRBJ2-5; the match to TRBD1 covers 7 bases. This CDR3 contains 16 residues. Looked up from germline, CDR1 is MGHDK and CDR2 is SYGVNS. The CDR3 DNA reads as TGTGCTAGCAGATCATGGGACAGACAAGGGCAAGAGACCCAGTACTTC. It specifies CASRSWDRQGQETQYF.

This chain uses TRBV27 with TRBJ2-7, with TRBD2 as a possible D gene (7 bases). The CDR3 contains 15 residues. Looked up from germline, CDR1 is MNHEY and CDR2 is SMNVEV (reference sequence). V lost 5 bases, J lost 2 bases, and 16 bases lay in between. This chain's CDR3 is CASSPYLGGPYEQYF. The DNA of the CDR3 is TGTGCCAGCAGTCCGTACTTGGGGGGGCCCTACGAGCAGTACTTC.

V and J are TRBV28 and TRBJ1-4; the match to TRBD1 covers 7 bases. This CDR3 is 15 amino acids long. The germline V gene has CDR1 MDHEN and CDR2 SYDVKM. Trimming at V came to 5 bases and at J to 7 bases, leaving 10 bases not matched to a gene. CDR3 DNA sequence: TGTGCCAGCAGTGGCCAGGGGGTACGCGGTGAAAAACTGTTTTTT. Its protein product is CASSGQGVRGEKLFF.

This clone came up a few times. The chain recombines TRBV5-5 with TRBJ2-7; 9 bases map to TRBD2. Germline CDR1 reads SGHKS; CDR2 reads YYEKEE (reference sequence). The CDR3 covers 18 residues. J gave up 6 bases and V 2 bases, and 18 bases lay outside the gene matches. In nucleotides, the CDR3 is TGTGCCAGCAGCTTCCAAGAAGCTAATAGCGGGAGCCGGGGCGAGCAGTACTTC. This encodes CASSFQEANSGSRGEQYF.

The genes are TRBV10-2 and TRBJ2-3, with 9 nucleotides matching TRBD2. Germline CDR1 is WSHSY and CDR2 is SAAADI. V was clipped by 7 bases and J by 2 bases; unmatched bases: 4. The CDR3 runs 14 residues. The CDR3 region is CASTPSGNTDTQYF. CDR3 nucleotides: TGCGCCAGCACCCCTAGCGGGAACACAGATACGCAGTATTTT.

With respect to this clone: Other DNA sequences in this sample translate to the same CDR3. The CDR3 nucleotides read TGTGCCAGCAGTCCGCCCGGGACAGGGGCCTACGAGCAGTACTTC. Protein product: CASSPPGTGAYEQYF. The V and J genes are TRBV28 and TRBJ2-7; 10 bases fit TRBD1. V dropped 5 bases and J dropped 2; count of bases not matched to a gene: 6. Germline V gene data show CDR1 as MDHEN and CDR2 as SYDVKM. The CDR3 runs 15 residues.

V gene TRBV6-1 combines with J gene TRBJ1-1; weak D call: TRBD1 (5 bases). The CDR3 sequence is 12 residues long. Germline V gene data show CDR1 as MNHNS and CDR2 as SASEGT. V lost 5 bases to trimming and J lost 5 bases, with 9 bases between them. In nucleotides, the CDR3 is TGTGCCAGCAGTACCCGGGGGACTGAAGCTTTCTTT. Its translation is CASSTRGTEAFF.

V is TRBV5-6 and J is TRBJ2-2; 7 bases agree with TRBD1. Germline trimming cut 0 bases from V and 3 bases from J; bases unmatched to any gene: 2. The CDR3 contains 15 residues. Germline CDR1 reads SGHDT; CDR2 reads YYEEEE. The DNA of the CDR3 is TGTGCCAGCAGCTTGGGAGGGGGCCACACCGGGGAGCTGTTTTTT. Its protein is CASSLGGGHTGELFF.

This chain links TRBV10-3 with TRBJ2-5; 10 bases match TRBD2. The end of the DNA is better explained by TRBJ2-7, so the J call may be wrong. Germline values: CDR1 ENHRY, CDR2 SYGVKD. This CDR3 region has 18 residues. The CDR3 reads CAISDNGASGSRVYEQYF. The CDR3 DNA follows: TGTGCCATCAGTGACAACGGGGCTAGCGGGAGTCGTGTATACGAGCAGTACTTC.

The chain joins TRBV27 to TRBJ2-1; D possibly corresponds to TRBD1 (6 bases). The V end lost 2 bases, the J end lost 3 bases, and 14 bases lay between the germline ends. Germline-derived CDR1 and CDR2 are MNHEY and SMNVEV (reference sequence). The CDR3 spans 16 residues. In nucleotides, the CDR3 is TGTGCCAGCAGTTTACTGGGGGCTTTGTACTACAATGAGCAGTTCTTC. Residues: CASSLLGALYYNEQFF.

The CDR3 DNA sequence: TGTGCCAGCAGAAGGGACAGGGGCACTGAAGCTTTCTTT. Amino acid sequence: CASRRDRGTEAFF. This chain uses TRBV28 with TRBJ1-1; 10 bases are a match to TRBD1. Germline lookup yields CDR1 MDHEN and CDR2 SYDVKM. V shed 6 bases, J shed 4 bases, and the junction held 2 bases outside the gene matches. This CDR3 has 13 residues. The entire variable domain, with the rest obtained from reference TRBV28 and TRBJ1-1, is as follows: DVKVTQSSRYLVKRTGEKVFLECVQDMDHENMFWYRQDPGLGLRLIYFSYDVKMKEKGDIPEGYSVSREKKERFSLILESASTNQTSMYLCASRRDRGTEAFFGQGTRLTVV.

The chain couples TRBV7-9 to TRBJ2-3, with 14 bases lining up with TRBD2. The CDR3 loop spans 16 amino acids. Germline V lookup: CDR1 SEHNR, CDR2 FQNEAQ (reference sequence). After removal of 5 bases from V and 1 base from J, the junction contained 2 bases not matched to a gene. For the CDR3, the DNA is TGTGCCAGCAGCGCGACTAGCGGGAGGGGCACAGATACGCAGTATTTT. It encodes CASSATSGRGTDTQYF.

The chain uses TRBV2 and TRBJ2-3; tentative D call: TRBD1 (6 bases). There are 13 residues in the CDR3. V gave up 7 bases and J gave up 4 bases, with 12 bases separating them. The V gene's germline CDR1 is SNHLY and CDR2 FYNNEI. CDR3 nucleotide sequence: TGTGCCAGCATAGGGGGAGTGTCAGATACGCAGTATTTT. This encodes CASIGGVSDTQYF.

V gene TRBV9 combines with J gene TRBJ2-1, with TRBD2 matching over 11 bases. The CDR3 is made up of 16 amino acids. Germline V CDR1 and CDR2: SGDLS, YYNGEE. V was clipped by 3 bases and J by 6 bases; unmatched bases: 8. The CDR3 DNA reads TGTGCCAGCAGCGCGACTAGCGGGAACTTCCTCAATGAGCAGTTCTTC. Translation gives CASSATSGNFLNEQFF.

CDR3 bases: TGTGCCATCAGCCTCCTTGGAGGGAACACTGAAGCTTTCTTT. It encodes CAISLLGGNTEAFF. V usage is TRBV10-3 and J usage is TRBJ1-1, with D unresolved. This CDR3 has 14 amino acids. Trimming removed 6 bases at V and 1 base at J, with 12 bases between. Germline values: CDR1 ENHRY, CDR2 SYGVKD.

This chain joins TRBV29-1 and TRBJ2-7; 7 bases are shared with TRBD2. Germline CDR1 and CDR2: SQVTM and ANQGSEA. This CDR3 spans 15 amino acids. With 3 bases clipped from V and 5 bases from J, the junction kept 13 bases outside the gene matches. Here the CDR3 reads CSVDGRESPPDEQYF. In DNA, the CDR3 is TGCAGCGTTGATGGGCGGGAGAGCCCTCCGGACGAGCAGTACTTC.

DNA of the CDR3: TGTGCCAGCAGTTACTCATCAGCGGGAGCCACAGATACGCAGTATTTT. Translating gives CASSYSSAGATDTQYF. V and J are TRBV6-5 and TRBJ2-3, with 8 positions matching TRBD2. Germline CDR1 reads MNHEY; CDR2 reads SVGAGI. V lost 0 bases and J lost 2; bases outside the gene matches: 4. The CDR3 length is 16 residues.

The rearrangement joins TRBV15 to TRBJ2-4; tentative D call: TRBD1 (6 bases). CDR3 size: 16 residues. Between the trimmed V and J ends, which lost 2 bases and 6 bases, there was a span of 17 bases. CDR1 is LNHNV and CDR2 is YYDKDF in the germline V gene (reference sequence). The CDR3 is CATSRPRTAVRNIQYF. Written as DNA, the CDR3 is TGTGCCACCAGCAGACCTAGGACAGCCGTCCGAAACATTCAGTACTTC. Looking up the rest from reference TRBV15 and TRBJ2-4 gives the full variable domain: DAMVIQNPRYQVTQFGKPVTLSCSQTLNHNVMYWYQQKSSQAPKLLFHYYDKDFNNEADTPDNFQSRRPNTSFCFLDIRSPGLGDTAMYLCATSRPRTAVRNIQYFGAGTRLSVL.

V gene TRBV2 combines with J gene TRBJ1-1, with a weak D call TRBD1 (5 bases). Germline lookup yields CDR1 SNHLY and CDR2 FYNNEI. Between the trimmed V and J ends, which lost 0 bases and 1 base, there was a span of 9 bases. The CDR3 extends over 15 amino acids. CDR3 DNA sequence: TGTGCCAGCAGTGAAGCTCCCGGGGGGAACACTGAAGCTTTCTTT. Translation gives CASSEAPGGNTEAFF.